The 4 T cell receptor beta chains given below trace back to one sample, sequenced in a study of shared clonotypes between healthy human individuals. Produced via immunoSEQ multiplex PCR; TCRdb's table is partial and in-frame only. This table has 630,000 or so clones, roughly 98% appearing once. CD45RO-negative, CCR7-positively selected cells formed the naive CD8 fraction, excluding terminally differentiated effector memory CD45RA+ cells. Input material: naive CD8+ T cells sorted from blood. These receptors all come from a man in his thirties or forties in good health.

The CDR3 sequence is CASSPNLGDTQYF. The CDR3 DNA follows: TGTGCCAGCAGCCCCAACCTGGGAGATACGCAGTATTTT. V and J are TRBV11-2 and TRBJ2-3; D unclear. Per the germline V gene, CDR1 is SGHAT and CDR2 is FQNNGV. Trimming removed 5 bases from V and 5 bases from J, with 11 bases in between. This CDR3 has 13 amino acids. Full variable domain (missing parts from reference TRBV11-2 and TRBJ2-3): EAGVAQSPRYKIIEKRQSVAFWCNPISGHATLYWYQQILGQGPKLLIQFQNNGVVDDSQLPKDRFSAERLKGVDSTLKIQPAKLEDSAVYLCASSPNLGDTQYFGPGTRLTVL.

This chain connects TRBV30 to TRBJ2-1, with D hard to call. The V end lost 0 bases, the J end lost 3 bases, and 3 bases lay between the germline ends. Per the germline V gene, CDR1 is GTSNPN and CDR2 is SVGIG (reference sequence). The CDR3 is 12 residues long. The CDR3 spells CAWSVDYNEQFF. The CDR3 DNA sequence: TGTGCCTGGAGTGTTGACTACAATGAGCAGTTCTTC.

CDR3 amino acids: CATSRQDRVSRLGYNEQFF. CDR3 nucleotides: TGTGCCACCAGCAGACAAGACAGGGTATCCCGCTTAGGGTACAATGAGCAGTTCTTC. The chain uses TRBV15 and TRBJ2-1, with 7 bases fitting TRBD1. V gave up 2 bases and J gave up 4 bases; unmatched junction bases: 17. The CDR3 runs 19 residues. The germline gives CDR1 LNHNV, CDR2 YYDKDF (reference sequence).

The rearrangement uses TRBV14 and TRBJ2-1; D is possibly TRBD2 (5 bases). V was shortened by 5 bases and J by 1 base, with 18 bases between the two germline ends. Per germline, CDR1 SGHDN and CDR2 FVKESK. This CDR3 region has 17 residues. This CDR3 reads CASSARGLSVSYNEQFF. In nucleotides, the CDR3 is TGTGCCAGCAGCGCCCGCGGGCTTAGCGTATCCTACAATGAGCAGTTCTTC.